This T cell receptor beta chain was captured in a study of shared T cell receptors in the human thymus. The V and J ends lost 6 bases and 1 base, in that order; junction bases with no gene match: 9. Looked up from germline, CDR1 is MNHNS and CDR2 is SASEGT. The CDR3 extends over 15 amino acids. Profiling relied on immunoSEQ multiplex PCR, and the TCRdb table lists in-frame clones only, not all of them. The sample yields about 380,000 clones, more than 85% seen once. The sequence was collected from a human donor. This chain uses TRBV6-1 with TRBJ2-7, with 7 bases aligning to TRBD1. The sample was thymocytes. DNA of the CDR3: TGTGCCAGCAGCAAAGACAGGGCTGGTTCCTACGAGCAGTACTTC. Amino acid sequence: CASSKDRAGSYEQYF.